These 14 T cell receptor beta chains were sequenced from one sample in a study of cytomegalovirus exposure and HLA in healthy donors. This PCR relied on a set of 60 Vbeta primers and 13 Jbeta primers. Sequencing was performed with immunoSEQ multiplex PCR; in TCRdb, only in-frame clones are kept and a portion is missing. The repertoire holds about 70,000 clones, with approximately 82% as singletons. Sequencing was carried out using PBMCs. These TCRs come from a girl aged 5 to 17 in good health and CMV-seropositive.

This chain joins TRBV5-1 and TRBJ2-7; D remains ambiguous. This CDR3 comprises 16 residues. V was shortened by 0 bases and J by 3 bases, with 16 bases between the two germline ends. Germline CDR1 is SGHRS and CDR2 is YFSETQ. The CDR3 here is CASSLVLRDKIYEQYF. The CDR3, as DNA: TGCGCCAGCAGCTTGGTCCTCCGAGACAAGATCTACGAGCAGTACTTC.

J is TRBJ1-1 and V is TRBV25-1; maybe TRBD1 (5 bases). CDR3 length equals 16 residues. Germline CDR1 MGHDK, CDR2 SYGVNS. Trimming pared 3 bases from V and 7 bases from J, leaving 21 bases between. The CDR3 region is CASSDVSEGRRGEAFF. The DNA for the CDR3 is TGTGCCAGCAGTGATGTTTCGGAAGGTCGGAGGGGTGAAGCTTTCTTT.

V gene TRBV30 combines with J gene TRBJ2-3; 7 bases match TRBD1. The J segment lost 5 bases and the V segment lost 4 bases, leaving 12 bases of the junction unmatched. This CDR3 has 15 amino acids. The germline gives CDR1 GTSNPN, CDR2 SVGIG (reference sequence). The CDR3 loop is CAWNPITGAGDTQYF. As DNA, the CDR3 is TGTGCCTGGAATCCCATAACAGGGGCAGGAGATACGCAGTATTTT. The whole variable domain, filled in from reference TRBV30 and TRBJ2-3, reads SQTIHQWPATLVQPVGSPLSLECTVEGTSNPNLYWYRQAAGRGLQLLFYSVGIGQISSEVPQNLSASRPQDRQFILSSKKLLLSDSGFYLCAWNPITGAGDTQYFGPGTRLTVL.

The rearrangement uses TRBV11-2 and TRBJ2-7; 10 bases map to TRBD1. The CDR3 totals 15 residues. V gave up 4 bases and J gave up 6 bases; unmatched junction bases: 9. Germline V gene data show CDR1 as SGHAT and CDR2 as FQNNGV. CDR3 region: CASSSHRDRGGEQYF. Written as DNA, the CDR3 is TGTGCCAGCAGCTCTCACCGGGACAGGGGAGGCGAGCAGTACTTC.

The rearrangement links TRBV5-8 to TRBJ2-1; unclear D gene. The germline V gene has CDR1 SGHTS and CDR2 YDEGEE. Trimming left V 1 base short and J 1 base short, with 6 bases between. This CDR3 contains 14 residues. CDR3: CASSLWQSYNEQFF. The CDR3 nucleotides are TGTGCCAGCAGCTTGTGGCAATCCTACAATGAGCAGTTCTTC.

This clone was seen a few times. The chain is built from TRBV10-3 and TRBJ2-6, with D possibly matching TRBD2 (6 bases). Germline V gene lookup returns CDR1 ENHRY and CDR2 SYGVKD. The germline V and J ends were trimmed by 10 bases and 0 bases, with 16 bases remaining between them. CDR3 length: 16 amino acids. CDR3 sequence reads: CATRDFASSGANVLTF. The CDR3 coding sequence is TGTGCCACCAGGGACTTTGCAAGCTCTGGGGCCAACGTCCTGACTTTC.

The J gene is TRBJ2-3, the V gene TRBV28, with TRBD2 identical over 7 bases. The CDR3 loop spans 15 amino acids. Germline CDR1 is MDHEN and CDR2 is SYDVKM. V was clipped by 6 bases and J by 1 base; unmatched bases: 7. The CDR3 sequence: CASSRRLAGTDTQYF. The CDR3 coding sequence is TGTGCCAGCAGCCGGAGGCTAGCGGGCACAGATACGCAGTATTTT.

This chain joins TRBV4-1 and TRBJ2-3; no definite D call. CDR1 MGHRA and CDR2 YSYEKL come from the germline V gene. Trimming removed 3 bases from V and 1 base from J, with 14 bases in between. The CDR3 covers 16 residues. The CDR3 DNA reads TGCGCCAGCAGCCAGGAGACCGCCTCGGGCACAGATACGCAGTATTTT. Protein: CASSQETASGTDTQYF.

The CDR3 loop reads CASSLGLAGESSYNEQFF. The CDR3 nucleotides read TGTGCCAGCAGCTTAGGCCTAGCGGGTGAAAGCTCCTACAATGAGCAGTTCTTC. V usage is TRBV11-2 and J usage is TRBJ2-1; 8 positions agree with TRBD2. The V segment lost 1 base and the J segment 0 bases; nucleotides outside the gene matches: 8. CDR1 is SGHAT and CDR2 is FQNNGV in the germline V gene. The CDR3 consists of 18 residues.

The chain employs TRBV9 and TRBJ1-2; possible D gene TRBD1, 6 bases. CDR3 length: 16 amino acids. Trimming took off 0 bases at V and 2 bases at J, with 14 bases between the two ends. Germline V gene sequence: CDR1 SGDLS, CDR2 YYNGEE. The DNA for the CDR3 is TGTGCCAGCAGCGTAGGCGGGGGGGCGAAGAACTATGGCTACACCTTC. It encodes CASSVGGGAKNYGYTF.

The chain has TRBV28 and TRBJ1-3, with 7 bases that match TRBD1. The germline V gene has CDR1 MDHEN and CDR2 SYDVKM. This CDR3 is built from 16 residues. The ends lost 6 bases at V and 3 bases at J; junction bases unmatched: 11. This CDR3 is CASSPHLGGFGNTIYF. The CDR3 region has the DNA TGTGCCAGCAGCCCTCACCTAGGGGGCTTTGGAAACACCATATATTTT. The complete variable domain, with remaining parts taken from reference TRBV28 and TRBJ1-3, reads DVKVTQSSRYLVKRTGEKVFLECVQDMDHENMFWYRQDPGLGLRLIYFSYDVKMKEKGDIPEGYSVSREKKERFSLILESASTNQTSMYLCASSPHLGGFGNTIYFGEGSWLTVV.

The rearrangement links TRBV6-5 to TRBJ2-2; D not certain. Germline assignment: CDR1 MNHEY and CDR2 SVGAGI. The CDR3 runs 14 residues. Between the trimmed V and J ends, which lost 2 bases and 3 bases, there was a span of 7 bases. The CDR3 sequence: CASSYRRHTGELFF. The CDR3 DNA reads TGTGCCAGCAGTTACAGGAGACACACCGGGGAGCTGTTTTTT.

V is TRBV7-2 and J is TRBJ2-7; 9 bases are a match to TRBD2. CDR1 SGHTA and CDR2 FQGNSA come from the germline V gene. The trim removed 5 bases at V and 2 bases at J, leaving 13 bases unmatched. The length of the CDR3 is 17 residues. The CDR3 reads CASSDEPRTSDTYEQYF. CDR3 sequence (DNA): TGTGCCAGCAGCGATGAACCTCGGACTAGCGATACCTACGAGCAGTACTTC. The whole variable domain, remainder taken from reference TRBV7-2 and TRBJ2-7, is GAGVSQSPSNKVTEKGKDVELRCDPISGHTALYWYRQSLGQGLEFLIYFQGNSAPDKSGLPSDRFSAERTGGSVSTLTIQRTQQEDSAVYLCASSDEPRTSDTYEQYFGPGTRLTVT.

V is TRBV29-1 and J is TRBJ2-7, with TRBD1 as a possible D gene (5 bases). The V and J ends lost 6 bases and 0 bases respectively, with 9 bases between them. CDR3 size: 12 residues. Germline values: CDR1 SQVTM, CDR2 ANQGSEA. In DNA form, the CDR3 reads TGCAGCGTACATGACAGCTCCTACGAGCAGTACTTC. Translation gives CSVHDSSYEQYF.